The present T cell receptor beta chain was sequenced within a study of OX40 agonist ivuxolimab in advanced cancers. Sequencing used immunoSEQ multiplex PCR; TCRdb keeps in-frame clones, though not all of them. The top ten hold approximately 5% of the sample, which has around 80,000 clones, approximately 82% seen once. Trimming cost V 5 bases and J 2 bases, with 7 bases left between them. The CDR3 spans 11 residues. The germline V gene has CDR1 DFQATT and CDR2 SNEGSKA (reference sequence). This clone occurred once. Its specificity is unknown. Broader study findings: The investigators did not determine what antigen specificity the expanded peripheral T cells had.

This clonotype was sampled from an adult with an advanced solid tumor such as melanoma, head and neck, liver or kidney cancer. This chain connects TRBV20-1 to TRBJ2-7, with D unresolved. Sequencing was performed on CD4+ or CD8+ T cells sorted from blood, taken in a trial of the OX40 agonist ivuxolimab. CDR3 sequence: CSAPDTYEQYF. CDR3 nucleotides: TGCAGTGCTCCCGACACCTACGAGCAGTACTTC.